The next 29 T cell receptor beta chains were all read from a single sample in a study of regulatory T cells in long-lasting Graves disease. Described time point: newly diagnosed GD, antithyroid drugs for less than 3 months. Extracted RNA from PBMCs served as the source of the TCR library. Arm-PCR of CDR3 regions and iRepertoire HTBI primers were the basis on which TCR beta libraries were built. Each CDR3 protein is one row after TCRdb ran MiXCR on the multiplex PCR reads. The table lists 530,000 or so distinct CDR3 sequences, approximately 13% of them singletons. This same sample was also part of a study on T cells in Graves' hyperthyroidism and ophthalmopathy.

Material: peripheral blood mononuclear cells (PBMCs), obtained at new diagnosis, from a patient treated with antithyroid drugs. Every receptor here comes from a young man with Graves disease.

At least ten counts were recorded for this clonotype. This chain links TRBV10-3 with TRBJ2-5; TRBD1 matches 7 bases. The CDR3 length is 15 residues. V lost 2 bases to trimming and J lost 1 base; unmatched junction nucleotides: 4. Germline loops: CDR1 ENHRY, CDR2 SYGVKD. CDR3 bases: TGTGCCATCAGTGAGCCTAGGACAGGCCAAGAGACCCAGTACTTC. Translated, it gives CAISEPRTGQETQYF.

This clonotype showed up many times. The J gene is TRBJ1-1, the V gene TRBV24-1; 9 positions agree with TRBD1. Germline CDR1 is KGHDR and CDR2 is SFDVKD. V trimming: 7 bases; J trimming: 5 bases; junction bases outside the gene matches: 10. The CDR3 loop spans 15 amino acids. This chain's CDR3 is CATRSGTGKGTEAFF. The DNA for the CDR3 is TGTGCCACCAGATCCGGGACAGGGAAGGGGACTGAAGCTTTCTTT.

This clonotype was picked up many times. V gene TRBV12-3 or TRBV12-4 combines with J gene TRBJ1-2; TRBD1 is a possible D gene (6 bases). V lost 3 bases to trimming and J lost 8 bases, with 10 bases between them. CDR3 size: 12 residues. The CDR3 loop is CASSFGGWGYTF. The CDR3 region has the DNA TGTGCCAGCAGTTTCGGGGGCTGGGGCTACACCTTC.

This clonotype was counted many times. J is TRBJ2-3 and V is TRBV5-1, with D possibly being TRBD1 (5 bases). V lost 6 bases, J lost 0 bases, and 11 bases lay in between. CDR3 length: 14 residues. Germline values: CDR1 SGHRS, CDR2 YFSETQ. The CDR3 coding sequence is TGCGCCAGCAAACCTGGACAAAGCACAGATACGCAGTATTTT. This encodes CASKPGQSTDTQYF.

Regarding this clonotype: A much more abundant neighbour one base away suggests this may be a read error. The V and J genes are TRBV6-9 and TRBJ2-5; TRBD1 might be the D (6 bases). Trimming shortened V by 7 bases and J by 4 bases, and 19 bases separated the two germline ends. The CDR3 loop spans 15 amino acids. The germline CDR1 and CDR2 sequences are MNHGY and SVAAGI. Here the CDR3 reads CASIYFGQRPETQYF. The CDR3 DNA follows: TGTGCCAGCATTTACTTTGGACAGAGGCCAGAGACCCAGTACTTC.

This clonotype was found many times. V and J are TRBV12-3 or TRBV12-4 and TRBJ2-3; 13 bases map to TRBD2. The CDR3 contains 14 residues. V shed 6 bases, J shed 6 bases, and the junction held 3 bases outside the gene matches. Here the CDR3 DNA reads TGTGCCAGCAGACTAGCGGGAGGGCCCGATACGCAGTATTTT. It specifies CASRLAGGPDTQYF.

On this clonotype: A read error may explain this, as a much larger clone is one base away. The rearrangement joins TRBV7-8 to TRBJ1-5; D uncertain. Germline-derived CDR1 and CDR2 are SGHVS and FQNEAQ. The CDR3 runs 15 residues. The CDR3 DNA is TGTACCAGCAGCTTAGAGGCCAGACCCTATCAGCCCCAGCATTTT. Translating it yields CTSSLEARPYQPQHF.

The CDR3 protein is CASRGGSAAQYF. CDR3 in DNA: TGTGCCAGCAGAGGAGGGTCAGCGGCCCAGTACTTC. The V call is TRBV5-6, the J call TRBJ2-5, with D possibly TRBD2 on 6 matching bases. V lost 5 bases and J lost 9, with 14 bases in between. This CDR3 is 12 amino acids long. Germline CDR1 is SGHDT and CDR2 is YYEEEE.

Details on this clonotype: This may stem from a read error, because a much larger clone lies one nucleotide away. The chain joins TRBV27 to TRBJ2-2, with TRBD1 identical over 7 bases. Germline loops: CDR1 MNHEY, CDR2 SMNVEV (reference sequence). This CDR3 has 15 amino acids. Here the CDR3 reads CAGSLRQGWGGELFF. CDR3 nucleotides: TGTGCCGGCAGTTTGCGACAGGGATGGGGCGGGGAGCTGTTTTTT.

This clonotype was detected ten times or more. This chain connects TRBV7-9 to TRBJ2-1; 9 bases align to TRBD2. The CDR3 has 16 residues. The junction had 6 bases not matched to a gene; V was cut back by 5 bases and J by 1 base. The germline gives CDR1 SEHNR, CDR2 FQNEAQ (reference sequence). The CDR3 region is CASSLKLAGSYNEQFF. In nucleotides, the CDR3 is TGTGCCAGCAGCCTCAAGCTAGCGGGGTCCTACAATGAGCAGTTCTTC.

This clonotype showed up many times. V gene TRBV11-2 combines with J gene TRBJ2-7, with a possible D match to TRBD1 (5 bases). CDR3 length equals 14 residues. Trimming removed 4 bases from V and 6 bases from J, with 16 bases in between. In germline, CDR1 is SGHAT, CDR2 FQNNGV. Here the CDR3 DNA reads TGTGCCAGCAGCTCCGGGCCAAGGGGTGGCGAGCAGTACTTC. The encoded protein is CASSSGPRGGEQYF.

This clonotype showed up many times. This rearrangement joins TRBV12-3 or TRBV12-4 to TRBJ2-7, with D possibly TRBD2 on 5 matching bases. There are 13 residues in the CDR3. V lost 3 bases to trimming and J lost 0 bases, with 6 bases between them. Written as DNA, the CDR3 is TGTGCCAGCAGTTTGCTAGCCTCCTACGAGCAGTACTTC. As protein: CASSLLASYEQYF.

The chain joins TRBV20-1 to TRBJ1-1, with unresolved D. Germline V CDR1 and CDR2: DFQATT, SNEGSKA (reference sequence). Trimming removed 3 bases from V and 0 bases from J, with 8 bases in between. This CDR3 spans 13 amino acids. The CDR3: CSASFRLNTEAFF. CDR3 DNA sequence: TGCAGTGCTAGTTTCAGGTTGAACACTGAAGCTTTCTTT.

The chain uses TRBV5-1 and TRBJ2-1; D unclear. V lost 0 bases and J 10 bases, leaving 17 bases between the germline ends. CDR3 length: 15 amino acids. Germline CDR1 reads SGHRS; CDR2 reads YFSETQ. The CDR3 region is CASSLGYLSSYEQFF. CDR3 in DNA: TGCGCCAGCAGCTTGGGGTATCTAAGCTCCTACGAGCAGTTCTTC.

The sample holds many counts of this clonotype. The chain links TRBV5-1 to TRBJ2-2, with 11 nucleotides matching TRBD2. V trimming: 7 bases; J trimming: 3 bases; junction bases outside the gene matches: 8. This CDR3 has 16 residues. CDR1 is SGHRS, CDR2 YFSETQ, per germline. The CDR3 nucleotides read TGCGCCAGCCTGTCCGGACTAGCGGGTCACACCGGGGAGCTGTTTTTT. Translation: CASLSGLAGHTGELFF.

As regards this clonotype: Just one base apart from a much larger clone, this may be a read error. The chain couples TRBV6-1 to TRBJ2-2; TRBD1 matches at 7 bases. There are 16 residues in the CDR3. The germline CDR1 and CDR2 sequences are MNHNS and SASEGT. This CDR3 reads CASSERSGGNTGELVF. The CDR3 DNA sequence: TGTGCCAGCAGTGAAAGGTCAGGGGGTAACACCGGGGAGCTGGTTTTT.

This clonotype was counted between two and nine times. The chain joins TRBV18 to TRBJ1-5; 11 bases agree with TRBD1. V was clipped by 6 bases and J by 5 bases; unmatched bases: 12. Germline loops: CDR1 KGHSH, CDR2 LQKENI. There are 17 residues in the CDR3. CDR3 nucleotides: TGTGCCAGCTCCCGATTCCGCTCGGGACAGGGGGATCAGCCCCAGCATTTT. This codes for CASSRFRSGQGDQPQHF.

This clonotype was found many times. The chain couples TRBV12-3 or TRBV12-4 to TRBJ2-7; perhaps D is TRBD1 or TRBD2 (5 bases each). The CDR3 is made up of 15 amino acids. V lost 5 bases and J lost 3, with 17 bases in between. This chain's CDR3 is CASSQSGPRGYEQYF. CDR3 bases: TGTGCCAGCAGTCAATCAGGGCCCCGGGGCTACGAGCAGTACTTC.

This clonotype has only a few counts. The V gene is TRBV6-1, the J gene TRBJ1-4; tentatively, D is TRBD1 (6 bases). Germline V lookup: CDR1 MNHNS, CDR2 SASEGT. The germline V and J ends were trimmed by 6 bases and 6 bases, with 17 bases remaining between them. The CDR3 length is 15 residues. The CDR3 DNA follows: TGTGCCAGCAGCCACCGGGGGGGCAGGGATGAAAAACTGTTTTTT. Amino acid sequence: CASSHRGGRDEKLFF.

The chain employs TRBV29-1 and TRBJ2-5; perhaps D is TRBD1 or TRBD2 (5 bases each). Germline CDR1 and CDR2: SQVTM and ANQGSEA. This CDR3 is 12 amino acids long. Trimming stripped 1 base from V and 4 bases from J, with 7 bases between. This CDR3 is CSVEGGGETQYF. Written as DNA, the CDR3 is TGCAGCGTTGAAGGTGGGGGAGAGACCCAGTACTTC.

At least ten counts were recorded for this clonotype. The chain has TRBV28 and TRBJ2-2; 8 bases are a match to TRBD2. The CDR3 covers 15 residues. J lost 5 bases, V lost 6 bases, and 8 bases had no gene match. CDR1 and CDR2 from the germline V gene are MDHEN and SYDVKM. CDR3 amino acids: CASSREGLGTGELFF. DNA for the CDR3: TGTGCCAGCAGCCGGGAGGGCCTGGGAACCGGGGAGCTGTTTTTT.

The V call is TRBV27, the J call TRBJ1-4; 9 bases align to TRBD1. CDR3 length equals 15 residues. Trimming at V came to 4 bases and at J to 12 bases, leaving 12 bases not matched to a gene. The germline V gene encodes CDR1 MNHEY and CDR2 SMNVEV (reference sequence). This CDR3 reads CASSWGQGHFSELFF. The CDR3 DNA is TGTGCCAGCAGTTGGGGACAGGGCCACTTCTCTGAACTGTTTTTT.

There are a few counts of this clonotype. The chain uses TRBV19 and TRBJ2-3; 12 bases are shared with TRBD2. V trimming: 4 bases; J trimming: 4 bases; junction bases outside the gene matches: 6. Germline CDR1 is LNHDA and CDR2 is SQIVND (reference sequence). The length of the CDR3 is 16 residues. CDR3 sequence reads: CASSKGLAGWADTQYF. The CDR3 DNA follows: TGTGCCAGTAGTAAGGGACTAGCGGGCTGGGCAGATACGCAGTATTTT.

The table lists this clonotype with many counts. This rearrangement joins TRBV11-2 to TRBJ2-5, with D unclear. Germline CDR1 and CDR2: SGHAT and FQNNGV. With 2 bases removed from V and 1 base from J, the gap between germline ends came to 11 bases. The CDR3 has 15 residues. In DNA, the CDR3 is TGTGCCAGCAGCTTAAGCGTCGTAGCCCAAGAGACCCAGTACTTC. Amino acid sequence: CASSLSVVAQETQYF.

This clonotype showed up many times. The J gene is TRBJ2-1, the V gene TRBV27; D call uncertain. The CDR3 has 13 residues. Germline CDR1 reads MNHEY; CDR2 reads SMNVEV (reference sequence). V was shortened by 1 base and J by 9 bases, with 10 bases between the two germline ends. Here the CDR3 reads CASSLLIGREQFF. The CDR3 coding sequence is TGTGCCAGCAGTTTATTGATAGGGCGTGAGCAGTTCTTC.

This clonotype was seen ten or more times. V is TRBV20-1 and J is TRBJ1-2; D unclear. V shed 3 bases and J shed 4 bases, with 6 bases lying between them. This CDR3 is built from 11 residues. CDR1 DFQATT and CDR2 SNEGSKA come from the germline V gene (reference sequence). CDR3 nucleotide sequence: TGCAGTGCTAGTGACCGCTATGGCTACACCTTC. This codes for CSASDRYGYTF.

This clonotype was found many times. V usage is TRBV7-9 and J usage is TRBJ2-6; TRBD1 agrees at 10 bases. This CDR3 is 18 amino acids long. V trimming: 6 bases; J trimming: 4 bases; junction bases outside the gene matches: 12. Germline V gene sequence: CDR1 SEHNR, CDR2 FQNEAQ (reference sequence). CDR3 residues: CASSSLRDRGPGANVLTF. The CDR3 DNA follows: TGTGCCAGCAGTTCGCTCCGTGACAGGGGGCCGGGGGCCAACGTCCTGACTTTC.

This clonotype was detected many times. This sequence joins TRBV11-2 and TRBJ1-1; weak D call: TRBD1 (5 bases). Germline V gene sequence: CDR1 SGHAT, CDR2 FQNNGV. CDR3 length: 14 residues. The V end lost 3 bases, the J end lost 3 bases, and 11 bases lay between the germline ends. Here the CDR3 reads CASSFDGGDTEAFF. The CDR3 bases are TGTGCCAGCAGCTTCGACGGGGGGGACACTGAAGCTTTCTTT.

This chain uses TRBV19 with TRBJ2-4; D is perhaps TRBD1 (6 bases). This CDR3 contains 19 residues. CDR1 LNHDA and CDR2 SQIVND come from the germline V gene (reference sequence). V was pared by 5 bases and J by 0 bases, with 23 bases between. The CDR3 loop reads CASSFRRHRDTLAKNIQYF. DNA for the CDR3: TGTGCCAGTAGTTTCAGAAGACATCGGGACACCTTAGCCAAAAACATTCAGTACTTC.